Presented here are 17 T cell receptor beta chains from one specimen sequenced in a study of beta chain features in type 1 diabetes. General study points: Among all four CD4+ subsets, Type 1 diabetes patients had TCRB CDR3s that were moderately but significantly shorter.

Their antigens are not known. All of the isolated RNA was reverse transcribed, so expressed TCRB transcripts were sequenced. Clones were read by immunoSEQ multiplex PCR, and TCRdb kept only the in-frame ones, dropping some. This sample has 250,000 to 300,000 clones, with 13% to 15% found just once. Sequencing used naive CD4+ T cells from blood. These receptors came from a man aged 25-45 years with type 1 diabetes.

The chain has TRBV9 and TRBJ2-7; TRBD2 matches 7 bases. The CDR3 length is 15 residues. V was pared by 3 bases and J by 4 bases, with 10 bases of the junction left unmatched. Germline V gene data show CDR1 as SGDLS and CDR2 as YYNGEE. The CDR3 DNA sequence: TGTGCCAGCAGCGCCGGACTAGGAGGCGTTTACGAGCAGTACTTC. It codes for CASSAGLGGVYEQYF.

The chain carries TRBV30 and TRBJ2-1; D is perhaps TRBD2 (5 bases). Germline CDR1 GTSNPN, CDR2 SVGIG (reference sequence). CDR3 length equals 11 residues. CDR3 sequence: CAASGYNEQFF. The DNA for the CDR3 is TGTGCGGCGAGCGGTTACAATGAGCAGTTCTTC.

This clone showed up just a few times. This chain uses TRBV5-4 with TRBJ1-2; no firm D call. Germline V lookup: CDR1 SGHNT, CDR2 YYREEE (reference sequence). V was cut by 0 bases and J by 5 bases, with 11 bases left in between. CDR3 length: 14 residues. CDR3 in DNA: TGTGCCAGCAGCTTGGGAGGGCAATTATATGGCTACACCTTC. Translation gives CASSLGGQLYGYTF.

The sample holds a few counts of this clone. This chain links TRBV19 with TRBJ2-1, with TRBD2 identical over 10 bases. Germline CDR1 is LNHDA and CDR2 is SQIVND (reference sequence). V shed 2 bases and J 2 bases; nucleotides not matched to a gene: 6. The CDR3 extends over 17 amino acids. This CDR3 reads CASSILAGERAYNEQFF. The DNA of the CDR3 is TGTGCCAGTAGTATACTAGCGGGAGAGCGGGCCTACAATGAGCAGTTCTTC. Together with reference TRBV19 and TRBJ2-1, the CDR3 gives the full variable domain: DGGITQSPKYLFRKEGQNVTLSCEQNLNHDAMYWYRQDPGQGLRLIYYSQIVNDFQKGDIAEGYSVSREKKESFPLTVTSAQKNPTAFYLCASSILAGERAYNEQFFGPGTRLTVL.

This clone has more than one count but fewer than ten. V is TRBV7-9 and J is TRBJ2-1, with D possibly TRBD1 on 6 matching bases. Trimming removed 9 bases from V and 6 bases from J, with 15 bases in between. The germline V gene encodes CDR1 SEHNR and CDR2 FQNEAQ (reference sequence). This CDR3 is built from 13 residues. As DNA, the CDR3 is TGTGCCAGTCGAGGGGGTTTCGGCAATGAGCAGTTCTTC. Protein: CASRGGFGNEQFF.

This clone was detected only a few times. At the DNA level, this CDR3 is encoded by other sequences in the same sample as well. The chain combines TRBV4-3 with TRBJ2-3; the D gene is possibly TRBD2 (5 bases). CDR3 length: 13 residues. Trimming took 4 bases from V and 1 from J, leaving 6 bases between them. Germline CDR1 reads LGHNA; CDR2 reads YSLEER. The CDR3 region has the DNA TGCGCCAGCAGCCTTAGCGGCACAGATACGCAGTATTTT. This gives the protein CASSLSGTDTQYF.

The V call is TRBV6-6, the J call TRBJ2-7, with a tentative D call TRBD1 (6 bases). The CDR3 loop spans 14 amino acids. The germline V gene has CDR1 MNHNY and CDR2 SVGAGI (reference sequence). V lost 1 base and J lost 4, with 11 bases in between. The CDR3 sequence: CASSYLTGNYEQYF. The CDR3, as DNA: TGTGCCAGCAGTTACTTGACAGGCAATTACGAGCAGTACTTC.

This clone was found a few times. The chain links TRBV14 to TRBJ2-1, with D perhaps TRBD2 (6 bases). This CDR3 is 12 amino acids long. Per germline, CDR1 SGHDN and CDR2 FVKESK. Trimming removed 4 bases at V and 7 bases at J, with 8 bases between. CDR3 in DNA: TGTGCCAGCAGCCGTAGCGGAAATGAGCAGTTCTTC. Protein product: CASSRSGNEQFF.

This clone was recorded a few times. This sequence joins TRBV25-1 and TRBJ1-1; TRBD1 agrees at 7 bases. V lost 3 bases to trimming and J lost 6 bases; unmatched junction nucleotides: 13. The CDR3 sequence is 16 residues long. The V gene's germline CDR1 is MGHDK and CDR2 SYGVNS. CDR3 in amino acids: CASSDPRQGQAAEAFF. The CDR3 DNA reads as TGTGCCAGCAGTGACCCTCGACAGGGCCAAGCGGCTGAAGCTTTCTTT. Variable domain in full (rest from reference TRBV25-1 and TRBJ1-1): EADIYQTPRYLVIGTGKKITLECSQTMGHDKMYWYQQDPGMELHLIHYSYGVNSTEKGDLSSESTVSRIRTEHFPLTLESARPSHTSQYLCASSDPRQGQAAEAFFGQGTRLTVV.

This clone came up a few times. The chain uses TRBV2 and TRBJ2-2, with D possibly being TRBD2 (5 bases). Germline values: CDR1 SNHLY, CDR2 FYNNEI. The CDR3 runs to 13 residues. V lost 6 bases, J lost 4 bases, and 9 bases lay in between. The CDR3: CASRQLVTGELFF. CDR3 in DNA: TGTGCCAGCAGGCAACTAGTCACCGGGGAGCTGTTTTTT.

V usage is TRBV9 and J usage is TRBJ2-2; 7 bases are shared with TRBD1. This CDR3 is built from 16 residues. V was clipped by 4 bases and J by 4 bases; unmatched bases: 10. Germline-derived CDR1 and CDR2 are SGDLS and YYNGEE. The CDR3 region has the DNA TGTGCCAGCAGCACTACAGGGGATTCGGGCACCGGGGAGCTGTTTTTT. Amino acids: CASSTTGDSGTGELFF. Together with reference TRBV9 and TRBJ2-2, the CDR3 gives the full variable domain: DSGVTQTPKHLITATGQRVTLRCSPRSGDLSVYWYQQSLDQGLQFLIQYYNGEERAKGNILERFSAQQFPDLHSELNLSSLELGDSALYFCASSTTGDSGTGELFFGEGSRLTVL.

V is TRBV7-2 and J is TRBJ2-5, with a possible D match to TRBD1 (6 bases). The CDR3 consists of 13 residues. Per the germline V gene, CDR1 is SGHTA and CDR2 is FQGNSA. V lost 3 bases and J 5 bases, leaving 10 bases between the germline ends. This CDR3 reads CASSFTGSETQYF. For the CDR3, the DNA is TGTGCCAGCAGCTTTACAGGGAGCGAGACCCAGTACTTC. The full variable domain, rest sourced from reference TRBV7-2 and TRBJ2-5, is GAGVSQSPSNKVTEKGKDVELRCDPISGHTALYWYRQSLGQGLEFLIYFQGNSAPDKSGLPSDRFSAERTGGSVSTLTIQRTQQEDSAVYLCASSFTGSETQYFGPGTRLLVL.

The V call is TRBV27, the J call TRBJ2-1, with D tentatively TRBD1 (6 bases). V lost 3 bases and J 0 bases, leaving 9 bases between the germline ends. The CDR3 is 15 amino acids. Germline CDR1 MNHEY, CDR2 SMNVEV (reference sequence). For the CDR3, the DNA is TGTGCCAGCAGTTTCGACAGGAGCTCCTACAATGAGCAGTTCTTC. Its protein product is CASSFDRSSYNEQFF.

The chain has TRBV5-4 and TRBJ2-1; 7 nucleotides agree with TRBD2. Germline-derived CDR1 and CDR2 are SGHNT and YYREEE (reference sequence). The CDR3 spans 15 residues. V trimming: 0 bases; J trimming: 6 bases; junction bases outside the gene matches: 6. CDR3 in amino acids: CASSLGGSMINEQFF. In DNA form, the CDR3 reads TGTGCCAGCAGCTTGGGCGGGAGTATGATCAATGAGCAGTTCTTC.

The CDR3 spells CASSQGRVVQPQHF. DNA of the CDR3: TGCGCCAGCAGCCAAGGGAGGGTTGTTCAGCCCCAGCATTTT. The rearrangement links TRBV4-3 to TRBJ1-5; D unclear. Germline lookup yields CDR1 LGHNA and CDR2 YSLEER. The length of the CDR3 is 14 residues. The V and J ends lost 1 base and 6 bases respectively, with 10 bases between them.

This clone was seen a few times. The chain has TRBV19 and TRBJ2-1; D is uncertain. In germline, CDR1 is LNHDA, CDR2 SQIVND (reference sequence). This CDR3 spans 13 amino acids. Trimming cost V 5 bases and J 7 bases, with 12 bases left between them. The CDR3 loop reads CASSVITRNEQFF. CDR3 DNA: TGTGCCAGTAGTGTGATCACGAGGAATGAGCAGTTCTTC.

With regard to this clone: One end of the junction fails to match germline, which may point to a read error. The CDR3 spells CASSSRALGAFF. The CDR3 nucleotides are TGTGCTAGCAGCTCGCGGGCCCTGGGGGCTTTCTTT. The chain has TRBV7-7 and TRBJ1-1; D is ambiguous. There are 12 residues in the CDR3. Per germline, CDR1 SSHAT and CDR2 FNYEAQ (reference sequence).